Below, one T cell receptor (beta chain) is given with its context. The method was immunoSEQ multiplex PCR; TCRdb's version includes in-frame clones alone and lacks a portion of them. The repertoire holds 60,000 to 75,000 clones, with 95% to 97% as singletons. This CDR3 region has 13 residues. Germline CDR1 reads LGHNA; CDR2 reads YSLEER. V was clipped by 4 bases and J by 5 bases, with 9 bases between them. These data come from a study of technical replicates of blood from a few donors. The chain couples TRBV4-3 to TRBJ1-5, with D uncertain. The sample comprised T cells isolated from PBMCs. The TCR originated in a human donor in good health. DNA for the CDR3: TGCGCCAGCAGCCTCTGGGGAGATCAGCCCCAGCATTTT. It yields the protein CASSLWGDQPQHF.